The present T cell receptor beta chain was sequenced within a study of T-cell reconstitution after alpha-beta-depleted transplantation in children. The study, taken as a whole, reports: Reported findings indicate that, about two months after transplant, alpha-beta T cells came from several hundred expanded clones, which were derived from non-depleted graft cells. At the one-year point after transplant, T-cell counts and TCRbeta diversity were found to come mostly from T cells that had been newly produced. Diversity of TCRbeta at day 60 was high in some patients, arising from surviving recipient T cells and thymic progenitors.

TCRbeta library construction was performed incorporating unique molecular identifiers. TCRdb independently ran MiXCR on the PCR reads; one entry per CDR3 protein. In the table there are around 450,000 distinct CDR3 sequences, under 20% of which are singletons. As for this clonotype: What it recognizes is unknown.

This clonotype was obtained from a boy in the first two years of life who had a stem cell transplant for Wiskott-Aldrich syndrome, so the T cells may come from the graft donor. The sample in question was PBMCs, mostly from graft donor cells, obtained 360 days after TCRalphabeta/CD19-depleted stem cell transplant.

CDR3 DNA: TGTGCCAGCAGGGCGGGACTGCTGTACGAGCAGTACTTC. Amino acids: CASRAGLLYEQYF. The rearrangement uses TRBV12-3 or TRBV12-4 and TRBJ2-7; perhaps TRBD2 as D (6 bases). Between the trimmed V and J ends, which lost 6 bases and 4 bases, there was a span of 13 bases. This CDR3 has 13 residues.